A single sample gave rise to the 5 T cell receptor beta chains below, sequenced in a study of blood T cell repertoires in COVID-19. The assay was immunoSEQ multiplex PCR, and TCRdb's table has in-frame clones only and misses some. The sample carries 90,000 to 130,000 clones, 88% recorded once. The sample taken for sequencing was peripheral blood. These receptors were obtained from a human donor in a cohort sampled during active COVID-19.

The chain couples TRBV15 to TRBJ2-7; tentative D call: TRBD2 (5 bases). Germline V gives CDR1 LNHNV, CDR2 YYDKDF (reference sequence). The ends were cut back, 3 bases at V and 2 bases at J, with 14 bases in the middle. The CDR3 is 15 amino acids. CDR3 in amino acids: CATSSFGETTYEQYF. CDR3 nucleotide sequence: TGTGCCACCAGCAGCTTCGGGGAGACAACCTACGAGCAGTACTTC.

The DNA for the CDR3 is TGTGCCAGCAGCGGACTAGCGGGTAACACCGGGGAGCTGTTTTTT. Translation: CASSGLAGNTGELFF. The gene calls are TRBV9 and TRBJ2-2, with 10 positions matching TRBD2. V lost 3 bases and J lost 2; bases outside the gene matches: 1. This CDR3 region has 15 residues. Looked up from germline, CDR1 is SGDLS and CDR2 is YYNGEE.

The chain carries TRBV10-2 and TRBJ2-7; 7 bases align to TRBD2. This CDR3 spans 14 amino acids. V lost 4 bases, J lost 0 bases, and 3 bases stayed unmatched. The germline CDR1 and CDR2 sequences are WSHSY and SAAADI. CDR3 in amino acids: CASSGGGYSYEQYF. As DNA, the CDR3 is TGCGCCAGCAGTGGGGGGGGGTACTCCTACGAGCAGTACTTC.

This chain links TRBV4-1 with TRBJ2-2; TRBD1 is a possible D gene (6 bases). The V gene lost 0 bases and the J gene lost 9 bases, with 17 bases spanning the gap. The CDR3 has 16 amino acids. Looked up from germline, CDR1 is MGHRA and CDR2 is YSYEKL. The CDR3 is CASSQETGRGVRELFF. For the CDR3, the DNA is TGCGCCAGCAGCCAAGAAACGGGCAGGGGAGTTAGGGAGCTGTTTTTT.

The J gene is TRBJ2-7, the V gene TRBV28; unclear D gene. Germline lookup yields CDR1 MDHEN and CDR2 SYDVKM. The length of the CDR3 is 11 residues. V was trimmed by 8 bases and J by 5 bases, leaving 10 bases between them. The chain's CDR3 is CASGPVDEQYF. The CDR3 nucleotides read TGTGCCAGCGGGCCGGTCGACGAGCAGTACTTC.